What follows are 13 T cell receptor beta chains derived from one specimen sequenced in a study of chemoradiotherapy in HPV16-positive cancers. Here immunoSEQ multiplex PCR was the method, and the copy in TCRdb shows in-frame clones only, minus some. The sample has roughly 1,400 clones, more than 75% seen once. The sequencing used tumor tissue, collected from a patient who underwent chemoradiotherapy. The source is a human donor with HPV-associated anogenital cancer.

The chain joins TRBV4-3 to TRBJ2-1; TRBD2 is a possible D gene (5 bases). V was pared by 0 bases and J by 10 bases, with 13 bases between. The germline gives CDR1 LGHNA, CDR2 YSLEER. This CDR3 comprises 14 residues. CDR3 in amino acids: CASSQDVMGGEQFF. Here the CDR3 DNA reads TGCGCCAGCAGCCAAGATGTGATGGGCGGGGAGCAGTTCTTC.

This clone was picked up a small number of times. The chain carries TRBV30 and TRBJ1-1; a weak D match, TRBD1 (5 bases). The CDR3 has 15 residues. V was clipped by 2 bases and J by 6 bases, with 19 bases between them. Looked up from germline, CDR1 is GTSNPN and CDR2 is SVGIG (reference sequence). DNA for the CDR3: TGTGCCTGGAGTCGAATAGGCCGAGGGGCCCCTGAAGCTTTCTTT. Translating gives CAWSRIGRGAPEAFF.

The chain employs TRBV13 and TRBJ2-2, with 8 nucleotides matching TRBD1. Trimming at V came to 5 bases and at J to 4 bases, leaving 3 bases not matched to a gene. The CDR3 sequence is 14 residues long. Germline V CDR1 and CDR2: PRHDT, FYEKMQ (reference sequence). The CDR3 spells CASSPTGGTGELFF. The CDR3 nucleotides read TGTGCCAGCAGCCCAACAGGGGGCACCGGGGAGCTGTTTTTT.

The CDR3 region is CASSLSATNEKLFF. CDR3 nucleotide sequence: TGTGCCAGCTCCTTATCGGCAACTAATGAAAAACTGTTTTTT. The chain has TRBV6-5 and TRBJ1-4, with D hard to call. V lost 8 bases and J lost 0, with 10 bases in between. This CDR3 spans 14 amino acids. From germline, CDR1 is MNHEY and CDR2 SVGAGI.

This clone has only a few counts. The genes are TRBV10-2 and TRBJ1-2, with unresolved D. CDR1 WSHSY and CDR2 SAAADI come from the germline V gene. The CDR3 extends over 16 amino acids. With 2 bases removed from V and 4 bases from J, the gap between germline ends came to 17 bases. CDR3 protein: CASSESLWGGGYGYTF. The CDR3 DNA sequence: TGCGCCAGCAGTGAGAGCTTATGGGGTGGCGGCTATGGCTACACCTTC.

The rearrangement joins TRBV30 to TRBJ2-7; possible D gene TRBD2, 6 bases. The CDR3 spans 13 residues. Per the germline V gene, CDR1 is GTSNPN and CDR2 is SVGIG (reference sequence). Trimming pared 0 bases from V and 7 bases from J, leaving 13 bases between. The CDR3 sequence is CAWSVSKGREQYF. Written as DNA, the CDR3 is TGTGCCTGGAGTGTGTCAAAGGGGAGGGAGCAGTACTTC. The full variable domain, rest sourced from reference TRBV30 and TRBJ2-7, is SQTIHQWPATLVQPVGSPLSLECTVEGTSNPNLYWYRQAAGRGLQLLFYSVGIGQISSEVPQNLSASRPQDRQFILSSKKLLLSDSGFYLCAWSVSKGREQYFGPGTRLTVT.

This clone was seen only a few times. The chain links TRBV19 to TRBJ2-3; D remains ambiguous. The CDR3 sequence is 13 residues long. The germline V gene has CDR1 LNHDA and CDR2 SQIVND (reference sequence). V was clipped by 3 bases and J by 1 base, with 5 bases between them. This CDR3 reads CASSISGTDTQYF. CDR3 in DNA: TGTGCCAGTAGTATCAGCGGCACAGATACGCAGTATTTT.

This clone was seen more than once but under ten times. J is TRBJ2-2 and V is TRBV21-1. TRBV21-1 is classified as a pseudogene. The CDR3 length is 16 residues. CDR3 region: CASSKAGGHYTGELFF. The CDR3 nucleotides read TGTGCCAGCAGCAAGGCCGGGGGACACTACACCGGGGAGCTGTTTTTT.

The chain employs TRBV5-1 and TRBJ1-5; D is uncertain. The V end was cut by 0 bases, the J end by 3 bases, with 10 bases between. This CDR3 spans 15 amino acids. Germline-derived CDR1 and CDR2 are SGHRS and YFSETQ. The CDR3 sequence: CASSLEGGYNQPQHF. CDR3 DNA sequence: TGCGCCAGCAGCTTGGAGGGCGGCTACAATCAGCCCCAGCATTTT.

This chain links TRBV29-1 with TRBJ1-2; D gene uncertain. Between the trimmed V and J ends, which lost 3 bases and 4 bases, there was a span of 12 bases. This CDR3 has 13 residues. Germline CDR1 and CDR2: SQVTM and ANQGSEA. CDR3 coding DNA: TGCAGCGTTGAGGCCTTGGCGGGCTATGGCTACACCTTC. Translation: CSVEALAGYGYTF.

This CDR3 is CATRDRNNEQFF. In DNA form, the CDR3 reads TGCGCCACCCGGGACAGAAACAATGAGCAGTTCTTC. The chain uses TRBV5-1 and TRBJ2-1; TRBD1 agrees at 7 bases. Germline V gene lookup returns CDR1 SGHRS and CDR2 YFSETQ. J was trimmed by 5 bases and V by 9 bases; bases with no gene match: 5. The CDR3 has 12 residues.

The CDR3 reads CASSDWTSVDEQFF. As DNA, the CDR3 is TGTGCCAGCAGTGATTGGACTAGCGTAGATGAGCAGTTCTTC. The chain uses TRBV6-1 and TRBJ2-1, with 9 bases identical to TRBD2. In germline, CDR1 is MNHNS, CDR2 SASEGT. This CDR3 has 14 amino acids. The ends lost 3 bases at V and 8 bases at J; junction bases unmatched: 5.

This clone has more than one count but fewer than ten. J is TRBJ1-3 and V is TRBV7-9; D remains ambiguous. This CDR3 contains 13 residues. The germline V gene encodes CDR1 SEHNR and CDR2 FQNEAQ (reference sequence). V lost 1 base and J 4 bases, leaving 5 bases between the germline ends. CDR3 coding DNA: TGTGCCAGCAGCTTAGGAGAGGGAAACACCATATATTTT. This gives the protein CASSLGEGNTIYF.